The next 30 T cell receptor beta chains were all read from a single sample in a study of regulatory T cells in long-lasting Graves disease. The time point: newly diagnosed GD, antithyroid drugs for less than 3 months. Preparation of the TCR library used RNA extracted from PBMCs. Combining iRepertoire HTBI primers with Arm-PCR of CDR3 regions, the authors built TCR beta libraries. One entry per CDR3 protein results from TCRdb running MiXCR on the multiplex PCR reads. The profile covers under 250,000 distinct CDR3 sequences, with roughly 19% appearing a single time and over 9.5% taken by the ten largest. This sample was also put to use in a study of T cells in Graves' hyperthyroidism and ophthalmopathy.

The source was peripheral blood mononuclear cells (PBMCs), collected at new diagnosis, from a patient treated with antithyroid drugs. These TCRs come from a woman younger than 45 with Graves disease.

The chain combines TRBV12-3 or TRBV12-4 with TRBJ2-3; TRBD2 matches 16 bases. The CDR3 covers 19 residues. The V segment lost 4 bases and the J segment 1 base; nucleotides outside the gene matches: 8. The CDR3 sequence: CASSSPGLAGGHGTDTQYF. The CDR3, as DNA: TGTGCCAGCAGTTCCCCGGGACTAGCGGGGGGGCACGGCACAGATACGCAGTATTTT.

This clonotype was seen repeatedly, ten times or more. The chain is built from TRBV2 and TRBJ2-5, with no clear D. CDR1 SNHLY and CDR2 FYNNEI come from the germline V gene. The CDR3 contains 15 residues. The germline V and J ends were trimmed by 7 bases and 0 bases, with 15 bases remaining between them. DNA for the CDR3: TGTGCCAGCACCCCATTCGCCCGGGACCAAGAGACCCAGTACTTC. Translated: CASTPFARDQETQYF.

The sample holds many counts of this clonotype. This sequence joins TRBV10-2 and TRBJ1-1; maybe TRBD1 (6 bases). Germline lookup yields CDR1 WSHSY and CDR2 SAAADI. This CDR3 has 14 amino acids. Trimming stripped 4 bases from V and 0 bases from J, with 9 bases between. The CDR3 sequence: CASSVDRMNTEAFF. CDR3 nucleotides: TGCGCCAGCAGTGTAGACAGGATGAACACTGAAGCTTTCTTT.

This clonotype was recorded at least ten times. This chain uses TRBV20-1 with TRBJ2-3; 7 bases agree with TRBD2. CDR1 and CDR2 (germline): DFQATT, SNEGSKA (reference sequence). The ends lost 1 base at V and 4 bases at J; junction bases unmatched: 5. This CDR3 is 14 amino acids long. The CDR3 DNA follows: TGCAGTGCTAGAGCTGGGGGAGGGGCAGATACGCAGTATTTT. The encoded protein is CSARAGGGADTQYF.

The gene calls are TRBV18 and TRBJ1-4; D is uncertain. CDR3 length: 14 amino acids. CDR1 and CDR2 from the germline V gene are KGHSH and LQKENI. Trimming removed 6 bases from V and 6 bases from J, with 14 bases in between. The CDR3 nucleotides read TGTGCCAGCTCCCTAGGACCAGGCGATGAAAAACTGTTTTTT. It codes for CASSLGPGDEKLFF.

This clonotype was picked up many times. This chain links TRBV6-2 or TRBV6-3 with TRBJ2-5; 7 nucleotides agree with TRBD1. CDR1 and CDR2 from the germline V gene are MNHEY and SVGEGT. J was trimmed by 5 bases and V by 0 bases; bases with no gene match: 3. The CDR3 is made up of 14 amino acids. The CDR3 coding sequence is TGTGCCAGCAGTTACTCAGGCAGGGGGGAGACCCAGTACTTC. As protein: CASSYSGRGETQYF.

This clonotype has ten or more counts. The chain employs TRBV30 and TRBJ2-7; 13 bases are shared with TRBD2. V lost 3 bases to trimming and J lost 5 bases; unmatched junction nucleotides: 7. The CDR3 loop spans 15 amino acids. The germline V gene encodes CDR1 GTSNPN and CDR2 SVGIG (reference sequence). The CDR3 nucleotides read TGTGCCTGGAGCCTGGGACTAGCGGGGCTTAACGAGCAGTACTTC. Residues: CAWSLGLAGLNEQYF.

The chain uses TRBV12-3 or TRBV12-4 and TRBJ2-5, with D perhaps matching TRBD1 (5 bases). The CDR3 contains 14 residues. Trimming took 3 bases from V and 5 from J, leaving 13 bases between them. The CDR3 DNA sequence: TGTGCCAGCAGTTTTGGGGCCGTGGGGGAGACCCAGTACTTC. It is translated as CASSFGAVGETQYF.

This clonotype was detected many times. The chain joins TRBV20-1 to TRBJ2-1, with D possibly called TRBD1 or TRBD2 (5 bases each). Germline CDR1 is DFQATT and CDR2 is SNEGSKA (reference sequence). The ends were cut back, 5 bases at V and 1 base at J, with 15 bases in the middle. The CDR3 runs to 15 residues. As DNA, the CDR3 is TGCAGTGCTTTCGGGGCCATGGGGTCCTACAATGAGCAGTTCTTC. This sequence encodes CSAFGAMGSYNEQFF.

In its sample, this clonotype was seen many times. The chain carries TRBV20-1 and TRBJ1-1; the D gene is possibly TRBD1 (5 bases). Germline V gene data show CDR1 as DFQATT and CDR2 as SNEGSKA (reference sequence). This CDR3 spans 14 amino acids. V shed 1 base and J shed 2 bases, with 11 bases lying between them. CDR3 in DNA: TGCAGTGCTAGAGGTGGAAGGGGAAACACTGAAGCTTTCTTT. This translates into CSARGGRGNTEAFF.

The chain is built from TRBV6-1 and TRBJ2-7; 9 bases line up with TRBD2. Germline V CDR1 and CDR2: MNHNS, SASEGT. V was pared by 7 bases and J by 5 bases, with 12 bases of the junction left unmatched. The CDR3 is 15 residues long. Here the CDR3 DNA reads TGTGCCAGCACTAGCGGGATGGTGGTTAGGGACGAGCAGTACTTC. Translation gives CASTSGMVVRDEQYF.

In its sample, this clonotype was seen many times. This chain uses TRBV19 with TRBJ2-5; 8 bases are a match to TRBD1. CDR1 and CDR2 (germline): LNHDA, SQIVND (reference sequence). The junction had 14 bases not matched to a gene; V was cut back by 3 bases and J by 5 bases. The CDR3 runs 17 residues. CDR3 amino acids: CASSILRGRGLDETQYF. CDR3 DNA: TGTGCCAGTAGTATTCTTCGGGGCAGGGGGCTAGATGAGACCCAGTACTTC.

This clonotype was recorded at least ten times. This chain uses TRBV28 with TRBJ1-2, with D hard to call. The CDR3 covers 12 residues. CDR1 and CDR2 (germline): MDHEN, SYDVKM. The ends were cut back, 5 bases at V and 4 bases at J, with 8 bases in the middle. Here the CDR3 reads CASSRGLYGYTF. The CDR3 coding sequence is TGTGCCAGCAGTCGCGGACTCTATGGCTACACCTTC.

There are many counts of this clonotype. The CDR3 coding sequence is TGTGCCAGCAGTTTGGAAATCCCGGGGCCCTATGGGGCCAACGTCCTGACTTTC. Protein: CASSLEIPGPYGANVLTF. The genes are TRBV28 and TRBJ2-6; either TRBD1 or TRBD2 may supply D (5 bases each). The CDR3 has 18 amino acids. The V end lost 3 bases, the J end lost 3 bases, and 18 bases lay between the germline ends. The germline V gene has CDR1 MDHEN and CDR2 SYDVKM. The entire variable domain, with the rest obtained from reference TRBV28 and TRBJ2-6, is as follows: DVKVTQSSRYLVKRTGEKVFLECVQDMDHENMFWYRQDPGLGLRLIYFSYDVKMKEKGDIPEGYSVSREKKERFSLILESASTNQTSMYLCASSLEIPGPYGANVLTFGAGSRLTVL.

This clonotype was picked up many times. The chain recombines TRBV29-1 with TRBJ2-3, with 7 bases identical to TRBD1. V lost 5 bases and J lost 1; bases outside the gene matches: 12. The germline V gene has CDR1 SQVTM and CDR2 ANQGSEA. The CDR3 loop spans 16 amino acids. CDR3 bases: TGCAGCGTTAATAGACAGGGAGAACGTGGCACAGATACGCAGTATTTT. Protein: CSVNRQGERGTDTQYF.

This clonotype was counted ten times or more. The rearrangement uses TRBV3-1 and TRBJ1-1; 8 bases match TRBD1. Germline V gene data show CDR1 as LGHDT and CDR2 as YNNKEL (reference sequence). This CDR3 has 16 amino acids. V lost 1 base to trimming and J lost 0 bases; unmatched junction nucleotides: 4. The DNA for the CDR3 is TGTGCCAGCAGCCAAGGATACAGGGGGGTGAACACTGAAGCTTTCTTT. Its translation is CASSQGYRGVNTEAFF.

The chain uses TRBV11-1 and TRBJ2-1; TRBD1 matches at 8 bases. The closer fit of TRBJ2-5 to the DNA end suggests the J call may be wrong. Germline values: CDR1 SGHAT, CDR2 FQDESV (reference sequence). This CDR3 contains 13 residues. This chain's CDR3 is CASQGAGQETQYF. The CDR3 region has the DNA TGTGCCAGCCAGGGGGCTGGACAAGAGACCCAGTACTTC.

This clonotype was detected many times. This chain's CDR3 is CASRPGPPRLEQYF. The CDR3 bases are TGCGCCAGCAGGCCGGGCCCCCCAAGGCTCGAGCAGTACTTC. The chain employs TRBV5-1 and TRBJ2-7, with D unclear. Germline lookup yields CDR1 SGHRS and CDR2 YFSETQ. Trimming shortened V by 5 bases and J by 6 bases, and 18 bases separated the two germline ends. This CDR3 is 14 amino acids long.

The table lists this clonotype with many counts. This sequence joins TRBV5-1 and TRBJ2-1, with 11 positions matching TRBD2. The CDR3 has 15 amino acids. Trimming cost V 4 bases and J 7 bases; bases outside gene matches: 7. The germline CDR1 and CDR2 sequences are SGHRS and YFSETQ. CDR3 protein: CASSREIAGGNEQFF. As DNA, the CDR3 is TGCGCCAGCAGCCGGGAAATAGCGGGAGGGAATGAGCAGTTCTTC. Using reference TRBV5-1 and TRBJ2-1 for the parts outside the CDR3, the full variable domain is KAGVTQTPRYLIKTRGQQVTLSCSPISGHRSVSWYQQTPGQGLQFLFEYFSETQRNKGNFPGRFSGRQFSNSRSEMNVSTLELGDSALYLCASSREIAGGNEQFFGPGTRLTVL.

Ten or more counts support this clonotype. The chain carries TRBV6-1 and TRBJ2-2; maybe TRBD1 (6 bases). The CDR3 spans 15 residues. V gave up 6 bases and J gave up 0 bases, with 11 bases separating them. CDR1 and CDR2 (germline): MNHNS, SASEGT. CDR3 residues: CASRLQGPNTGELFF. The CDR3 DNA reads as TGTGCCAGCAGATTACAGGGACCGAACACCGGGGAGCTGTTTTTT.

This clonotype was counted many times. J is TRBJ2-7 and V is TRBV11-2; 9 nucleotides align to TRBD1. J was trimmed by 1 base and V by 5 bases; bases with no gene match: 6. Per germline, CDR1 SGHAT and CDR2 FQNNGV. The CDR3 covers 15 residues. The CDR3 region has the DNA TGTGCCAGCAGCGCACAGGGGGCCCTATCCTACGAGCAGTACTTC. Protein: CASSAQGALSYEQYF.

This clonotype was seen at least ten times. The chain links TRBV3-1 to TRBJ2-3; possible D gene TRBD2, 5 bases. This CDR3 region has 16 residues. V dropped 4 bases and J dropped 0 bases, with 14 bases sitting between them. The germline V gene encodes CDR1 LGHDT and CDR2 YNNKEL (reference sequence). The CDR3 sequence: CASSPLAEGSTDTQYF. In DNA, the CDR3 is TGTGCCAGCAGCCCGCTAGCAGAGGGAAGCACAGATACGCAGTATTTT.

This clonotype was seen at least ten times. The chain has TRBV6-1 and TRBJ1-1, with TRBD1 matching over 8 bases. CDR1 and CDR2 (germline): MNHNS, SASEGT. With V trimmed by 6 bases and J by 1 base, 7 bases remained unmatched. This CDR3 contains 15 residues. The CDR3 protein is CASSRTGSGNTEAFF. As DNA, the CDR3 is TGTGCCAGCAGCAGGACAGGGAGTGGGAACACTGAAGCTTTCTTT.

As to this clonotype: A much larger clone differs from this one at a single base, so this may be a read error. The CDR3 spells CASSIDWQPNGGAFF. The CDR3, as DNA: TGTGCCAGTAGTATAGATTGGCAGCCCAACGGAGGAGCTTTCTTT. The chain is built from TRBV19 and TRBJ2-3; D remains unclear. The J call may be mistaken, given a closer DNA end match to TRBJ1-1. The CDR3 sequence is 15 residues long. CDR1 and CDR2 (germline): LNHDA, SQIVND (reference sequence).

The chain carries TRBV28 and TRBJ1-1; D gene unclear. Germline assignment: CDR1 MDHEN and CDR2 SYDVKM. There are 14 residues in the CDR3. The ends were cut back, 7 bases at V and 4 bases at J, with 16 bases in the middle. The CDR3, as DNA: TGTGCCAGCACCCCGGAATCGGGGATCACTGAAGCTTTCTTT. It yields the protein CASTPESGITEAFF.

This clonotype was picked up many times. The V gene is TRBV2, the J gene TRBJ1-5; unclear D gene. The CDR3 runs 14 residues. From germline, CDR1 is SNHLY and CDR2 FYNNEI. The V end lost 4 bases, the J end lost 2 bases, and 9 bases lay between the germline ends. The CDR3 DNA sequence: TGTGCCAGCAGTGGTGGGAGGGGCAATCAGCCCCAGCATTTT. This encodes CASSGGRGNQPQHF. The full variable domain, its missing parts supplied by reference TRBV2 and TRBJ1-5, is EPEVTQTPSHQVTQMGQEVILRCVPISNHLYFYWYRQILGQKVEFLVSFYNNEISEKSEIFDDQFSVERPDGSNFTLKIRSTKLEDSAMYFCASSGGRGNQPQHFGDGTRLSIL.

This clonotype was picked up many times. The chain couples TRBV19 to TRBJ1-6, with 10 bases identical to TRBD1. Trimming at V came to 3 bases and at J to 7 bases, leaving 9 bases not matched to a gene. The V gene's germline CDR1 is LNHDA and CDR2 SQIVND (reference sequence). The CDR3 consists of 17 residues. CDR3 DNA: TGTGCCAGTAGTATCTTACCACCGGGACAGGGGAATTCACCCCTCCACTTT. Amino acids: CASSILPPGQGNSPLHF.

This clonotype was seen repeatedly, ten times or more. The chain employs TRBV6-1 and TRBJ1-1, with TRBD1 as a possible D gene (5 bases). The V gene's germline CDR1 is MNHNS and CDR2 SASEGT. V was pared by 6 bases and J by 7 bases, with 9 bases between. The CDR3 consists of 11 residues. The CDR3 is CASRRDGEAFF. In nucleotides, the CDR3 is TGTGCCAGCAGAAGGGACGGTGAAGCTTTCTTT.

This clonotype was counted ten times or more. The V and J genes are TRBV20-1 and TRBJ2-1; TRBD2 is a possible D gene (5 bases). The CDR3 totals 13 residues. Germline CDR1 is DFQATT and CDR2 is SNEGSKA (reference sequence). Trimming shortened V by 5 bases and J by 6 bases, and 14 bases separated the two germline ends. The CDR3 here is CSAGPRVSNEQFF. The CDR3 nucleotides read TGCAGTGCTGGCCCGCGGGTTTCCAATGAGCAGTTCTTC.

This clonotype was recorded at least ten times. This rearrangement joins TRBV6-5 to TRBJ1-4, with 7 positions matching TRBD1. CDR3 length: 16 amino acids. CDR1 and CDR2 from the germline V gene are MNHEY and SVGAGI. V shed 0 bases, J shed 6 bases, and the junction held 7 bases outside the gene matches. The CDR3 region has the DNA TGTGCCAGCAGTTACTCGTGGGGACAGCGGGATGAAAAACTGTTTTTT. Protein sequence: CASSYSWGQRDEKLFF.